Listed here is a single T cell receptor beta chain. The data stem from a study of beta chain features in type 1 diabetes. V was clipped by 0 bases and J by 1 base, with 7 bases between them. CDR1 SGHRS and CDR2 YFSETQ come from the germline V gene. This CDR3 is built from 14 residues. Expressed TCRB transcripts were sequenced because the entire RNA isolate underwent reverse transcription. Sequencing used immunoSEQ multiplex PCR; TCRdb keeps in-frame clones, though not all of them. Here the sample spans a few hundred thousand clones, 15% to 20% being singletons. The sequenced material came from naive CD4+ T cells from blood. The TCR comes from a woman under 30 in good health. The genes are TRBV5-1 and TRBJ2-5; weak D call: TRBD2 (6 bases). CDR3 sequence (DNA): TGCGCCAGCAGCTTGGGGGAGGTCCAAGAGACCCAGTACTTC. Encoded protein: CASSLGEVQETQYF.